The next 19 T cell receptor beta chains were all read from a single sample in a study of blood T cell repertoires in COVID-19. The method was immunoSEQ multiplex PCR; TCRdb's version includes in-frame clones alone and lacks a portion of them. The table shows some 200,000 clones, with about 83% occurring only once. Material: peripheral blood. Receptors were obtained from a woman under 40 with COVID-19, enrolled during active disease.

The J gene is TRBJ1-5, the V gene TRBV18; no clear D gene. Trimming removed 3 bases from V and 7 bases from J, with 13 bases in between. CDR3 length equals 14 residues. Germline CDR1 is KGHSH and CDR2 is LQKENI. The CDR3 DNA sequence: TGTGCCAGCTCACCTACGATGGGAGAACAGCCCCAGCATTTT. Translated, it gives CASSPTMGEQPQHF.

The V gene is TRBV9, the J gene TRBJ2-1; D not resolved. The CDR3 loop spans 14 amino acids. The ends were cut back, 6 bases at V and 2 bases at J, with 12 bases in the middle. Germline CDR1 and CDR2: SGDLS and YYNGEE. The CDR3 spells CASTQALAYNEQFF. CDR3 DNA sequence: TGTGCCAGCACCCAGGCCCTGGCCTACAATGAGCAGTTCTTC.

The rearrangement links TRBV30 to TRBJ1-1, with TRBD1 matching 7 bases. J gave up 1 base and V 3 bases, and 8 bases lay outside the gene matches. CDR3 length equals 15 residues. CDR1 and CDR2 from the germline V gene are GTSNPN and SVGIG (reference sequence). The CDR3 region is CAWSPLDRENTEAFF. In nucleotides, the CDR3 is TGTGCCTGGAGCCCCCTCGACAGGGAGAACACTGAAGCTTTCTTT. The variable domain in full, with the rest retrieved from reference TRBV30 and TRBJ1-1, is SQTIHQWPATLVQPVGSPLSLECTVEGTSNPNLYWYRQAAGRGLQLLFYSVGIGQISSEVPQNLSASRPQDRQFILSSKKLLLSDSGFYLCAWSPLDRENTEAFFGQGTRLTVV.

The chain is built from TRBV19 and TRBJ1-2; D is ambiguous. The CDR3 has 10 residues. Germline CDR1 reads LNHDA; CDR2 reads SQIVND (reference sequence). Trimming left V 6 bases short and J 4 bases short, with 3 bases between. CDR3 nucleotide sequence: TGTGCCAGTAGCCGCTATGGCTACACCTTC. It yields the protein CASSRYGYTF.

This chain connects TRBV19 to TRBJ2-7; D gene uncertain. Per germline, CDR1 LNHDA and CDR2 SQIVND (reference sequence). The CDR3 is made up of 15 amino acids. V was trimmed by 0 bases and J by 5 bases, leaving 14 bases between them. The CDR3, as DNA: TGTGCCAGTAGTATAGAAAGGTCAGGAAAAGACGAGCAGTACTTC. Amino acid sequence: CASSIERSGKDEQYF. The whole variable domain, remainder taken from reference TRBV19 and TRBJ2-7, is DGGITQSPKYLFRKEGQNVTLSCEQNLNHDAMYWYRQDPGQGLRLIYYSQIVNDFQKGDIAEGYSVSREKKESFPLTVTSAQKNPTAFYLCASSIERSGKDEQYFGPGTRLTVT.

The chain recombines TRBV11-2 with TRBJ1-2; a weak D match, TRBD1 (6 bases). There are 16 residues in the CDR3. V was trimmed by 4 bases and J by 2 bases, leaving 17 bases between them. Per germline, CDR1 SGHAT and CDR2 FQNNGV. The DNA for the CDR3 is TGTGCCAGCAGCTCCATCCAAGGGACAAGGAACTATGGCTACACCTTC. Protein: CASSSIQGTRNYGYTF.

This clone was detected only once. The chain combines TRBV29-1 with TRBJ2-1; no clear D gene. V was shortened by 0 bases and J by 5 bases, with 8 bases between the two germline ends. The CDR3 consists of 13 residues. Germline V CDR1 and CDR2: SQVTM, ANQGSEA. The chain's CDR3 is CSVEERFNNEQFF. CDR3 DNA: TGCAGCGTTGAAGAGAGGTTCAACAATGAGCAGTTCTTC.

The rearrangement joins TRBV5-1 to TRBJ1-1; no clear D. Deletions cut 0 bases from V and 5 bases from J, with 11 bases between. The CDR3 is made up of 14 amino acids. Germline-derived CDR1 and CDR2 are SGHRS and YFSETQ. CDR3 nucleotides: TGCGCCAGCAGCTTGGAGGCGGGGAGGACTGAAGCTTTCTTT. It encodes CASSLEAGRTEAFF.

The chain couples TRBV9 to TRBJ2-5, with D possibly being TRBD1 (6 bases). CDR1 and CDR2 (germline): SGDLS, YYNGEE. With 0 bases removed from V and 3 bases from J, the gap between germline ends came to 15 bases. The CDR3 is made up of 16 amino acids. This CDR3 is CASSVGQGTPEETQYF. CDR3 DNA sequence: TGTGCCAGCAGCGTAGGCCAGGGGACCCCCGAAGAGACCCAGTACTTC.

V and J are TRBV18 and TRBJ1-1, with 7 positions matching TRBD1. Germline CDR1 KGHSH, CDR2 LQKENI. V trimming: 4 bases; J trimming: 5 bases; junction bases outside the gene matches: 7. CDR3 length: 14 amino acids. Here the CDR3 DNA reads TGTGCCAGCTCACTGGACAGGCCGAAGACTGAAGCTTTCTTT. This translates into CASSLDRPKTEAFF.

The chain links TRBV28 to TRBJ2-7; TRBD2 matches 9 bases. Germline V gives CDR1 MDHEN, CDR2 SYDVKM. The CDR3 is 15 residues long. With V trimmed by 5 bases and J by 5 bases, 10 bases remained unmatched. The CDR3 spells CASSRLGLASNEQYF. CDR3 DNA: TGTGCCAGCAGTCGTTTGGGACTAGCCAGCAACGAGCAGTACTTC. Variable domain in full (rest from reference TRBV28 and TRBJ2-7): DVKVTQSSRYLVKRTGEKVFLECVQDMDHENMFWYRQDPGLGLRLIYFSYDVKMKEKGDIPEGYSVSREKKERFSLILESASTNQTSMYLCASSRLGLASNEQYFGPGTRLTVT.

The chain recombines TRBV9 with TRBJ1-3; tentative D call: TRBD1 (6 bases). The CDR3 is 15 amino acids. V gave up 3 bases and J gave up 0 bases, with 10 bases separating them. Germline lookup yields CDR1 SGDLS and CDR2 YYNGEE. The CDR3, as DNA: TGTGCCAGCAGCGCGACAGGTACCTCTGGAAACACCATATATTTT. It encodes CASSATGTSGNTIYF.

The J gene is TRBJ2-7, the V gene TRBV9, with 7 bases that match TRBD1. Unmatched junction bases numbered 12, after V lost 3 bases and J lost 6 bases. CDR1 and CDR2 from the germline V gene are SGDLS and YYNGEE. This CDR3 has 15 residues. Here the CDR3 reads CASSASRDSFSEQYF. CDR3 sequence (DNA): TGTGCCAGCAGCGCCAGCCGGGACAGCTTCTCCGAGCAGTACTTC.

The gene calls are TRBV5-1 and TRBJ1-2; D ambiguous. Germline V gene sequence: CDR1 SGHRS, CDR2 YFSETQ. Trimming took off 3 bases at V and 5 bases at J, with 17 bases between the two ends. CDR3 length: 15 residues. CDR3 nucleotide sequence: TGCGCCAGCAGCTCCCCGGGATCGAAGCTTTATGGCTACACCTTC. Its translation is CASSSPGSKLYGYTF.

This clone was picked up one time. The V gene is TRBV10-2, the J gene TRBJ2-1; D gene ambiguous. The CDR3 has 13 residues. Trimming removed 8 bases from V and 8 bases from J, with 16 bases in between. Germline V CDR1 and CDR2: WSHSY, SAAADI. The CDR3 DNA follows: TGCGCCAGCGGCCTAGTGGATGCTGATGAGCAGTTCTTC. This translates into CASGLVDADEQFF.

In the case of this clone: The same CDR3 is also encoded by other DNA sequences in this sample. The V call is TRBV3-1 (or the pseudogene TRBV3-2), the J call TRBJ1-3; weak D call: TRBD1 (5 bases). CDR1 LGHDT and CDR2 YNNKEL come from the germline V gene (reference sequence). The V end was cut by 1 base, the J end by 1 base, with 8 bases between. The CDR3 totals 15 residues. CDR3 nucleotides: TGTGCCAGCAGCCAAGGCCGGGGGTCTGGAAACACCATATATTTT. Its translation: CASSQGRGSGNTIYF.

The rearrangement links TRBV9 to TRBJ2-7, with D uncertain. CDR3 length equals 15 residues. Per germline, CDR1 SGDLS and CDR2 YYNGEE. V lost 4 bases to trimming and J lost 7 bases, with 21 bases between them. The CDR3 bases are TGTGCCAGCAGCTCTTTCCCGGCGGAGACTCCAGAGCAGTACTTC. This encodes CASSSFPAETPEQYF.

In this sample, this clone turned up once. The rearrangement uses TRBV28 and TRBJ2-7; 9 bases match TRBD1. The CDR3 loop spans 16 amino acids. V lost 5 bases to trimming and J lost 3 bases; unmatched junction nucleotides: 11. Germline CDR1 and CDR2: MDHEN and SYDVKM. This chain's CDR3 is CASSPNGGQGFYEQYF. DNA for the CDR3: TGTGCCAGCAGTCCCAATGGGGGACAGGGCTTCTACGAGCAGTACTTC.

This clone was observed a single time. The chain links TRBV7-9 to TRBJ1-4; tentatively, D is TRBD1 (6 bases). This CDR3 is built from 11 residues. Germline-derived CDR1 and CDR2 are SEHNR and FQNEAQ (reference sequence). In DNA, the CDR3 is TGTGAAAGGGGGTTAACGGAAAAACTGTTTTTT. This translates into CERGLTEKLFF. The full variable domain, with the rest looked up from reference TRBV7-9 and TRBJ1-4, is DTGVSQNPRHKITKRGQNVTFRCDPISEHNRLYWYRQTLGQGPEFLTYFQNEAQLEKSRLLSDRFSAERPKGSFSTLEIQRTEQGDSAMYLCERGLTEKLFFGSGTQLSVL.